A single sample is the source of the 9 T cell receptor beta chains below, sequenced in a study of T cells in Graves' hyperthyroidism and ophthalmopathy. The TCR beta CDR3 regions underwent amplification using RNA transcripts as the source. The study used the HTBI primer set for a first-round RT-PCR of the TCR CDR3. Each CDR3 protein gets one entry after TCRdb re-called the multiplex PCR reads with MiXCR. This sample has nearly 750,000 distinct CDR3 sequences; roughly a third occur once, and the top ten carry more than 25%. The sample comprised blood. All receptors come from a woman aged 35 to 49 with Graves' hyperthyroidism.

This rearrangement joins TRBV5-1 to TRBJ1-2; no reliable D call. This CDR3 spans 16 amino acids. V gave up 4 bases and J gave up 4 bases, with 20 bases separating them. Germline V gene sequence: CDR1 SGHRS, CDR2 YFSETQ. CDR3 amino acids: CASSQGKRHFSYGYTF. For the CDR3, the DNA is TGCGCCAGCAGCCAAGGAAAGAGACATTTCTCCTATGGCTACACCTTC. Variable domain in full (rest from reference TRBV5-1 and TRBJ1-2): KAGVTQTPRYLIKTRGQQVTLSCSPISGHRSVSWYQQTPGQGLQFLFEYFSETQRNKGNFPGRFSGRQFSNSRSEMNVSTLELGDSALYLCASSQGKRHFSYGYTFGSGTRLTVV.

A few counts support this clonotype. With a much larger clone just one base away, this may be a read error. The chain uses TRBV10-3 and TRBJ1-1; 8 bases are a match to TRBD1. The CDR3 consists of 14 residues. V lost 6 bases, J lost 6 bases, and 9 bases stayed unmatched. CDR1 and CDR2 from the germline V gene are ENHRY and SYGVKD. CDR3 sequence reads: CAIRTPGGSAEAFF. The CDR3 DNA follows: TGTGCCATCAGGACTCCAGGGGGCAGCGCTGAAGCTTTCTTT.

In this sample, this clonotype turned up many times. The V and J genes are TRBV25-1 and TRBJ1-2; D is possibly TRBD1 (5 bases). CDR3 size: 13 residues. Germline assignment: CDR1 MGHDK and CDR2 SYGVNS. V lost 7 bases and J 8 bases, leaving 17 bases between the germline ends. The CDR3 region is CASTTGGAYGYTF. DNA of the CDR3: TGTGCCAGCACCACGGGGGGTGCTTACGGCTACACCTTC.

The CDR3 DNA is TGCGCCAGCAGCACCGGGACAGACCTTAGCTCCTACGAGCAGTACTTC. Translation gives CASSTGTDLSSYEQYF. The chain is built from TRBV5-1 and TRBJ2-7; TRBD1 matches at 7 bases. Germline CDR1 and CDR2: SGHRS and YFSETQ. This CDR3 region has 16 residues. Trimming removed 4 bases from V and 0 bases from J; junction bases left unmatched: 10.

Worth noting for this clonotype: A much larger clone sits a single nucleotide away, making a read error possible. The rearrangement joins TRBV15 to TRBJ1-1; D might be TRBD1 (5 bases). The CDR3 sequence is 15 residues long. Germline V gene sequence: CDR1 LNHNV, CDR2 YYDKDF (reference sequence). The CDR3 spells CATSRHLDGHYEASF. The CDR3, as DNA: TGTGCCACCAGCAGACACCTCGACGGACACTATGAAGCTTCCTTT.

At least ten counts were recorded for this clonotype. J is TRBJ1-1 and V is TRBV7-2; no reliable D call. This CDR3 spans 14 amino acids. Germline V gives CDR1 SGHTA, CDR2 FQGNSA. V gave up 1 base and J gave up 1 base, with 7 bases separating them. The CDR3, as DNA: TGTGCCAGCAGCTTAGATGTCAGGAACACTGAAGCTTTCTTT. Translation gives CASSLDVRNTEAFF.

On this clonotype itself: One end of the junction fails to match germline, which may point to a read error. The chain recombines TRBV5-1 with TRBJ1-1; D is perhaps TRBD1 (5 bases). This CDR3 comprises 16 residues. Germline V gene sequence: CDR1 SGHRS, CDR2 YFSETQ. The CDR3 region is CASRAGGGGLSIEAFF. Here the CDR3 DNA reads TGTGCCAGCAGGGCCGGTGGGGGAGGGCTTAGTATTGAAGCTTTCTTT.

This clonotype was seen many times. This chain joins TRBV19 and TRBJ2-2, with D possibly being TRBD2 (6 bases). Trimming pared 4 bases from V and 6 bases from J, leaving 12 bases between. Per germline, CDR1 LNHDA and CDR2 SQIVND (reference sequence). The CDR3 runs 14 residues. CDR3 loop: CASSTSGTSGELFF. For the CDR3, the DNA is TGTGCCAGTAGTACATCCGGGACTTCCGGGGAGCTGTTTTTT.

This clonotype was recorded a few times. The chain combines TRBV12-3 or TRBV12-4 with TRBJ1-6, with D maybe TRBD1 (5 bases). This CDR3 region has 17 residues. Trimming cost V 6 bases and J 0 bases, with 15 bases left between them. The DNA for the CDR3 is TGTGCCAGCAGCCCCTTCTCAGGGAGCTCCTATAATTCACCCCTCCACTTT. Its protein product is CASSPFSGSSYNSPLHF.